The 20 T cell receptor beta chains given below trace back to one sample, sequenced in a study of glioma-infiltrating T cells. Amplification of TCR alpha and beta CDR3 regions from RNA used iRepertoire nested multiplex PCR. TCRdb used MiXCR to reprocess the multiplex PCR reads, holding one entry per CDR3 protein. This table holds about 130,000 distinct CDR3 sequences, approximately 24% found once. The sequencing sample was made of glioma tissue, nonneoplastic brain tissue, or PBMCs (not recorded which). Every receptor here comes from a human donor with low-grade glioma or glioblastoma, undergoing nonglioma brain surgery, or in good health (not recorded which).

There are many counts of this clonotype. The J gene is TRBJ2-1, the V gene TRBV14, with TRBD1 matching over 8 bases. CDR3 length: 15 amino acids. Germline values: CDR1 SGHDN, CDR2 FVKESK. V lost 2 bases and J lost 9; bases outside the gene matches: 9. CDR3 loop: CASSQQGQGWPEQFF. The CDR3 DNA reads as TGTGCCAGCAGCCAACAAGGACAGGGATGGCCTGAGCAGTTCTTC. Combining the CDR3 with reference TRBV14 and TRBJ2-1 gives the whole variable domain EAGVTQFPSHSVIEKGQTVTLRCDPISGHDNLYWYRRVMGKEIKFLLHFVKESKQDESGMPNNRFLAERTGGTYSTLKVQPAELEDSGVYFCASSQQGQGWPEQFFGPGTRLTVL.

CDR3 loop: CASSYTGATDTQYF. The CDR3 region has the DNA TGTGCCAGCAGCTATACGGGTGCGACAGATACGCAGTATTTT. The chain links TRBV7-6 to TRBJ2-3; D ambiguous. In germline, CDR1 is SGHVS, CDR2 FNYEAQ. Trimming left V 4 bases short and J 3 bases short, with 11 bases between. This CDR3 has 14 residues.

The table lists this clonotype with a few counts. The chain carries TRBV6-6 and TRBJ2-7, with 7 bases fitting TRBD2. J gave up 7 bases and V 0 bases, and 3 bases lay outside the gene matches. The CDR3 covers 13 residues. Germline CDR1 is MNHNY and CDR2 is SVGAGI (reference sequence). The CDR3 DNA sequence: TGTGCCAGCAGTTACTCGACGGGAGGAGAGCAGTACGTC. This gives the protein CASSYSTGGEQYV.

The V and J genes are TRBV5-4 and TRBJ2-3; a weak D match, TRBD1 (5 bases). This CDR3 is 16 amino acids long. V was clipped by 6 bases and J by 7 bases, with 24 bases between them. Germline V gene lookup returns CDR1 SGHNT and CDR2 YYREEE (reference sequence). This chain's CDR3 is CASTSSGAPGPNTQYF. The DNA of the CDR3 is TGTGCCAGCACCTCAAGTGGGGCCCCCGGGCCGAATACGCAGTATTTT.

To note about this clonotype: The junction shows a germline mismatch at one end, possibly a read error. This sequence joins TRBV20-1 and TRBJ1-5; D is undetermined. The germline V gene has CDR1 DFQATT and CDR2 SNEGSKA (reference sequence). The CDR3 extends over 13 amino acids. The CDR3 sequence: CSASRASKQPQHF. The CDR3 DNA reads as TGCAGTGCTAGCCGGGCAAGCAAGCAGCCCCAGCATTTT.

In its sample, this clonotype was seen many times. The V call is TRBV6-1, the J call TRBJ1-1, with 7 bases fitting TRBD1. The V segment lost 4 bases and the J segment 1 base; nucleotides outside the gene matches: 9. There are 16 residues in the CDR3. The germline V gene has CDR1 MNHNS and CDR2 SASEGT. The CDR3 sequence: CASSARQGQANTEAFF. CDR3 DNA: TGTGCCAGCAGTGCGCGACAGGGACAAGCGAACACTGAAGCTTTCTTT.

This clonotype was observed a handful of times. The chain couples TRBV20-1 to TRBJ2-6; 8 positions match TRBD1. The junction had 5 bases not matched to a gene; V was cut back by 3 bases and J by 4 bases. CDR3 length: 15 residues. The germline V gene has CDR1 DFQATT and CDR2 SNEGSKA (reference sequence). Here the CDR3 DNA reads TGCAGTGCTAGCGACAGGGGAGCGGGGGCCAACGTCCTGACTTTC. Its protein is CSASDRGAGANVLTF.

This chain uses TRBV20-1 with TRBJ1-2, with 7 bases aligning to TRBD1. Looked up from germline, CDR1 is DFQATT and CDR2 is SNEGSKA (reference sequence). The trim removed 4 bases at V and 4 bases at J, leaving 3 bases unmatched. The CDR3 length is 12 residues. The CDR3 spells CSATRDSYGYTF. The CDR3 region has the DNA TGCAGTGCTACACGGGACAGCTATGGCTACACCTTC.

With regard to this clonotype: A single base separates this from a much larger clone, so it may be a read error. The genes are TRBV28 and TRBJ2-7; D ambiguous. This CDR3 spans 11 amino acids. The germline V gene has CDR1 MDHEN and CDR2 SYDVKM. In nucleotides, the CDR3 is TGTGCCAGCAGTTCCCCCCCCGAGCAGCACGTC. It yields the protein CASSSPPEQHV.

At least ten counts were recorded for this clonotype. The genes are TRBV7-9 and TRBJ2-7; the D gene is possibly TRBD1 (6 bases). This CDR3 is 15 amino acids long. From germline, CDR1 is SEHNR and CDR2 FQNEAQ (reference sequence). The germline V and J ends were trimmed by 4 bases and 3 bases, with 16 bases remaining between them. CDR3 sequence (DNA): TGTGCCAGCAGCTCCCCCTGGACAGAGGACTACGAGCAGTACGTC. This gives the protein CASSSPWTEDYEQYV.

This clonotype was observed at least ten times. V is TRBV28 and J is TRBJ2-7; D not certain. V lost 4 bases to trimming and J lost 3 bases, with 13 bases between them. CDR1 is MDHEN and CDR2 is SYDVKM in the germline V gene. This CDR3 spans 14 amino acids. The CDR3, as DNA: TGTGCCAGCAGTTCCGGCGCCCGCGGCTACGAGCAGTACGTC. Translation: CASSSGARGYEQYV.

The rearrangement links TRBV3-1 to TRBJ1-1; 10 nucleotides agree with TRBD1. The length of the CDR3 is 17 residues. Germline V gene sequence: CDR1 LGHDT, CDR2 YNNKEL (reference sequence). V dropped 3 bases and J dropped 1; count of bases not matched to a gene: 8. The CDR3 coding sequence is TGTGCCAGCAGCCAGACCGGGACAGGGGCACAGAACACTGAAGCTTTCTTT. Translated: CASSQTGTGAQNTEAFF.

This clonotype has a handful of counts. The chain has TRBV20-1 and TRBJ2-3; a possible D gene is TRBD2 (7 bases). CDR3 length: 13 amino acids. With 5 bases removed from V and 5 bases from J, the gap between germline ends came to 14 bases. The germline CDR1 and CDR2 sequences are DFQATT and SNEGSKA (reference sequence). Here the CDR3 DNA reads TGCAGTGCTCCCCGGGGGGCCAAAGATACGCAGTATTTT. It specifies CSAPRGAKDTQYF.

The chain recombines TRBV5-8 with TRBJ1-1; 7 bases match TRBD1. The J segment lost 7 bases and the V segment lost 5 bases, leaving 8 bases of the junction unmatched. Germline CDR1 and CDR2: SGHTS and YDEGEE. There are 13 residues in the CDR3. In nucleotides, the CDR3 is TGTGCCAGCAGACGCCGCGGGACAGATGAAGCTTTCTTT. This sequence encodes CASRRRGTDEAFF. Looking up the rest from reference TRBV5-8 and TRBJ1-1 gives the full variable domain: EAGVTQSPTHLIKTRGQQATLRCSPISGHTSVYWYQQALGLGLQFLLWYDEGEERNRGNFPPRFSGRQFPNYSSELNVNALELEDSALYLCASRRRGTDEAFFGQGTRLTVV.

This sequence joins TRBV28 and TRBJ1-2; 9 bases are shared with TRBD1. The CDR3 extends over 15 amino acids. Unmatched junction bases numbered 9, after V lost 8 bases and J lost 2 bases. Germline V lookup: CDR1 MDHEN, CDR2 SYDVKM. The CDR3 region has the DNA TGTGCCAGCGATCCCCTGGGGACAGGGAACTATGGCTACACCTTC. Protein product: CASDPLGTGNYGYTF.

The chain recombines TRBV19 with TRBJ2-3; 8 bases are shared with TRBD1. The CDR3 extends over 14 amino acids. Trimming took 8 bases from V and 2 from J; bases not matched to a gene: 6. Germline loops: CDR1 LNHDA, CDR2 SQIVND (reference sequence). As DNA, the CDR3 is TGTGCCAGTCGGTCGGACAGGGCCACAGATACGCAGTATTTT. Protein sequence: CASRSDRATDTQYF.

This clonotype was picked up many times. The rearrangement links TRBV6-1 to TRBJ2-7; D uncertain. The CDR3 is 15 residues long. CDR1 MNHNS and CDR2 SASEGT come from the germline V gene. V lost 0 bases and J 0 bases, leaving 9 bases between the germline ends. CDR3 nucleotides: TGTGCCAGCAGTGAAGCCCGGTGGGTCTCCTACGAGCAGTACGTC. Its protein product is CASSEARWVSYEQYV.

V and J are TRBV10-3 and TRBJ1-5, with 9 nucleotides matching TRBD1. V lost 4 bases, J lost 9 bases, and 7 bases stayed unmatched. Germline values: CDR1 ENHRY, CDR2 SYGVKD. This CDR3 spans 14 amino acids. In DNA form, the CDR3 reads TGTGCCATCAGTGGGACAGGGGAGCGCCGGCCCCAGCATTTT. Translated: CAISGTGERRPQHF.

In the case of this clonotype: A read error may produce the germline difference seen at one junction end. The V call is TRBV30, the J call TRBJ2-3; TRBD1 matches 7 bases. Germline V gene lookup returns CDR1 GTSNPN and CDR2 SVGIG (reference sequence). The CDR3 runs 13 residues. Here the CDR3 DNA reads TGTGCTTGGAGTAGGGGGCGGACAGATACGCAGTATTTT. This codes for CAWSRGRTDTQYF.

The rearrangement links TRBV6-4 to TRBJ2-7; tentatively, D is TRBD1 (6 bases). The CDR3 runs 15 residues. In germline, CDR1 is MRHNA, CDR2 SNTAGT. V gave up 4 bases and J gave up 2 bases, with 15 bases separating them. The CDR3 DNA is TGTGCCAGCAGTGCTGACAGGAGAAAACCCTACGAGCAGTACGTC. Its translation: CASSADRRKPYEQYV.